The 23 T cell receptor beta chains in this list originate from one sample, sequenced in a study of molecular identifiers for immune sequencing clone quantification. A single record per CDR3 protein comes from TCRdb applying MiXCR to the PCR reads. This table has approximately 670,000 distinct CDR3 sequences, nearly 20% appearing once. The sequenced material came from naive CD8+ T cells from blood, with Jurkat cell RNA spiked in. This sample's subset: FACS-sorted CD8+CD4-CCR7+CD45RA+ naive T cells. These receptors originate from a human donor in good health. Some libraries in this study had Jurkat cell RNA spiked in.

The V gene is TRBV21-1, the J gene TRBJ2-1. TRBV21-1 is marked as a pseudogene. This CDR3 has 13 amino acids. The CDR3 region is CATEKKTYNEQFF. The CDR3, as DNA: TGTGCCACCGAGAAAAAGACCTACAATGAGCAGTTCTTC.

This clonotype was picked up one time. A single base separates this from a much larger clone, so it may be a read error. The chain joins TRBV6-6 to TRBJ1-6; unclear D gene. The germline V gene has CDR1 MNHNY and CDR2 SVGAGI (reference sequence). This CDR3 has 18 amino acids. The CDR3 DNA sequence: TGTGCCAGCAGTTATTACGGACGTAGGAGCTCCTATAATTCACCCCCCCACTTT. As protein: CASSYYGRRSSYNSPPHF.

This chain links TRBV6-2 or TRBV6-3 with TRBJ2-3, with 11 bases lining up with TRBD2. The germline V gene encodes CDR1 MNHEY and CDR2 SVGEGT. The CDR3 has 18 residues. V was pared by 2 bases and J by 6 bases, with 13 bases of the junction left unmatched. CDR3: CASSYRTYSGGASDTQYF. The CDR3 bases are TGTGCCAGCAGTTACCGAACTTATAGCGGGGGGGCATCGGATACGCAGTATTTT.

This clonotype was seen ten or more times. The chain carries TRBV12-3 or TRBV12-4 and TRBJ2-3; no definite D call. V was trimmed by 1 base and J by 10 bases, leaving 9 bases between them. The CDR3 is 12 residues long. CDR3 amino acids: CASSLGTTPQYF. DNA of the CDR3: TGTGCCAGCAGTTTAGGCACCACACCGCAGTATTTT.

This clonotype was observed at least ten times. The gene calls are TRBV20-1 and TRBJ2-5, with D possibly being TRBD1 or TRBD2 (5 bases each). The germline V gene has CDR1 DFQATT and CDR2 SNEGSKA (reference sequence). The V and J ends lost 5 bases and 0 bases respectively, with 10 bases between them. The CDR3 contains 13 residues. The CDR3 nucleotides read TGCAGTGCTGAGGGACCCTACCAAGAGACCCAGTACTTC. Protein product: CSAEGPYQETQYF.

This clonotype was counted at least ten times. V gene TRBV6-6 combines with J gene TRBJ2-3; no firm D call. This CDR3 has 14 amino acids. CDR1 and CDR2 (germline): MNHNY, SVGAGI (reference sequence). The V and J ends lost 2 bases and 1 base respectively, with 7 bases between them. The CDR3 nucleotides read TGTGCCAGCAGTTACGAAGGCGGCACAGATACGCAGTATTTT. Residues: CASSYEGGTDTQYF.

This clonotype has ten or more counts. This chain links TRBV28 with TRBJ1-2, with TRBD1 matching over 8 bases. The J segment lost 0 bases and the V segment lost 3 bases, leaving 3 bases of the junction unmatched. This CDR3 region has 15 residues. The germline V gene has CDR1 MDHEN and CDR2 SYDVKM. The CDR3 spells CASSFQGAANYGYTF. CDR3 sequence (DNA): TGTGCCAGCAGTTTCCAGGGGGCAGCTAACTATGGCTACACCTTC.

As to this clonotype: A read error may explain this, as a much larger clone is one base away. This chain joins TRBV4-3 and TRBJ2-7; D might be TRBD2 (6 bases). The length of the CDR3 is 16 residues. V was shortened by 4 bases and J by 0 bases, with 16 bases between the two germline ends. The germline V gene has CDR1 LGHNA and CDR2 YSLEER. CDR3 residues: CASSPTTSRASYEQYF. The CDR3 DNA follows: TGCGCCAGCAGCCCAACGACTAGTCGAGCCTCCTACGAGCAGTACTTC.

The chain has TRBV7-9 and TRBJ1-2; the D gene is possibly TRBD1 (5 bases). CDR3 size: 15 residues. The V and J ends lost 10 bases and 2 bases respectively, with 20 bases between them. Per germline, CDR1 SEHNR and CDR2 FQNEAQ (reference sequence). The CDR3 DNA reads TGTGCCACCAACCTGGGGGATGTTCCCAACTATGGCTACACCTTC. Protein product: CATNLGDVPNYGYTF.

This clonotype occurred many times. The V call is TRBV28, the J call TRBJ2-3; 8 nucleotides line up with TRBD1. CDR3 length equals 16 residues. CDR1 and CDR2 (germline): MDHEN, SYDVKM. Trimming took 4 bases from V and 2 from J; bases not matched to a gene: 8. CDR3 sequence: CASSSRTGQYTDTQYF. CDR3 nucleotides: TGTGCCAGCAGTTCCCGGACAGGGCAGTACACAGATACGCAGTATTTT.

As for this clonotype: Just one base apart from a much larger clone, this may be a read error. The chain links TRBV30 to TRBJ2-7; D possibly matches TRBD1 or TRBD2 (6 bases each). Germline lookup yields CDR1 GTSNPN and CDR2 SVGIG (reference sequence). The CDR3 length is 14 residues. The CDR3 coding sequence is TGTGCCTGGAGTACCCCCGAGGGGGGCAACGAGCAGTGCTTC. As protein: CAWSTPEGGNEQCF.

The gene calls are TRBV9 and TRBJ2-5, with unresolved D. Germline V gene data show CDR1 as SGDLS and CDR2 as YYNGEE. The V end was cut by 0 bases, the J end by 1 base, with 7 bases between. The CDR3 totals 14 residues. Here the CDR3 DNA reads TGTGCCAGCAGCGTAGATAACAGCCAAGAGACCCAGTACTTC. It translates to CASSVDNSQETQYF.

This clonotype was counted at least ten times. V gene TRBV4-3 combines with J gene TRBJ2-3; D might be TRBD2 (6 bases). The V gene's germline CDR1 is LGHNA and CDR2 YSLEER. This CDR3 has 16 residues. The V gene lost 0 bases and the J gene lost 5 bases, with 15 bases spanning the gap. The CDR3 nucleotides read TGCGCCAGCAGCCAAGACTGGGGCGGAGGGGAAGATACGCAGTATTTT. Protein product: CASSQDWGGGEDTQYF.

This clonotype showed up many times. V and J are TRBV3-1 and TRBJ1-5; D unclear. The CDR3 consists of 11 residues. The germline V and J ends were trimmed by 7 bases and 6 bases, with 7 bases remaining between them. CDR1 is LGHDT and CDR2 is YNNKEL in the germline V gene (reference sequence). The CDR3 sequence is CASMTGQPQHF. The DNA of the CDR3 is TGTGCCAGCATGACCGGTCAGCCCCAGCATTTT.

This clonotype was counted ten times or more. The V call is TRBV6-2 or TRBV6-3, the J call TRBJ2-7, with 8 positions matching TRBD2. Germline V CDR1 and CDR2: MNHEY, SVGEGT. CDR3 length: 14 residues. The junction had 11 bases not matched to a gene; V was cut back by 8 bases and J by 5 bases. The CDR3 DNA follows: TGTGCCAGCTCGGGGGGCGGGAGGAACGACGAGCAGTACTTC. Protein sequence: CASSGGGRNDEQYF.

The rearrangement links TRBV24-1 to TRBJ2-7; weak D call: TRBD2 (5 bases). CDR3 length: 15 residues. The V end lost 4 bases, the J end lost 1 base, and 13 bases lay between the germline ends. From germline, CDR1 is KGHDR and CDR2 SFDVKD. CDR3 loop: CATSDMDCLSYEQYF. The CDR3 DNA sequence: TGTGCCACCAGTGACATGGACTGCCTTTCCTACGAGCAGTACTTC.

Many counts were recorded for this clonotype. J is TRBJ2-3 and V is TRBV11-2; D unresolved. This CDR3 is 14 amino acids long. The germline V gene has CDR1 SGHAT and CDR2 FQNNGV. The V gene lost 1 base and the J gene lost 6 bases, with 11 bases spanning the gap. CDR3 sequence (DNA): TGTGCCAGCAGCTTAGCCGGCTACCCTGATACGCAGTATTTT. It codes for CASSLAGYPDTQYF.

The V call is TRBV3-1, the J call TRBJ1-1, with 11 bases lining up with TRBD1. The germline V gene encodes CDR1 LGHDT and CDR2 YNNKEL (reference sequence). CDR3 length: 16 residues. With V trimmed by 2 bases and J by 5 bases, 7 bases remained unmatched. CDR3 residues: CASSQPMGQGGTEAFF. Here the CDR3 DNA reads TGTGCCAGCAGCCAACCCATGGGACAGGGGGGGACTGAAGCTTTCTTT.

In this sample, this clonotype turned up many times. The CDR3 DNA sequence: TGCAGCGTTGAAGATGTGAGACAGGGTGACTATGGCTACACCTTC. Its protein product is CSVEDVRQGDYGYTF. The chain joins TRBV29-1 to TRBJ1-2; 7 nucleotides match TRBD1. Germline CDR1 is SQVTM and CDR2 is ANQGSEA. The CDR3 consists of 15 residues. V lost 0 bases and J lost 3; bases outside the gene matches: 7.

This clonotype came up a few times. The chain's CDR3 is CSVPPDRSTDTQYF. The CDR3 DNA sequence: TGCAGTGTCCCGCCGGACAGAAGCACAGATACGCAGTATTTT. The rearrangement joins TRBV20-1 to TRBJ2-3, with D perhaps matching TRBD1 (6 bases). Germline CDR1 reads DFQATT; CDR2 reads SNEGSKA (reference sequence). V lost 7 bases, J lost 0 bases, and 14 bases lay in between. The CDR3 is 14 amino acids.

Of note for this clonotype: This sequence may be a read error, since a much larger clone differs from it by one base. The rearrangement joins TRBV4-3 to TRBJ1-1; 9 bases map to TRBD1. Trimming at V came to 0 bases and at J to 8 bases, leaving 4 bases not matched to a gene. This CDR3 is 14 amino acids long. CDR1 LGHNA and CDR2 YSLEER come from the germline V gene. DNA of the CDR3: TGCGCCAGCAGCCAAGATCCCGGGACAGGGGAAGCTTTCTTT. Translating gives CASSQDPGTGEAFF.

Remarks on this clonotype: This may come from a read error, since a much larger clone is one base off. The gene calls are TRBV28 and TRBJ2-3; TRBD2 is a possible D gene (6 bases). CDR3 length equals 17 residues. The germline V and J ends were trimmed by 7 bases and 4 bases, with 24 bases remaining between them. CDR1 is MDHEN, CDR2 SYDVKM, per germline. Here the CDR3 DNA reads TGTGCCAGCAATACCGGGGAGGAGGGAGGTCGGGCAGATACGCAGTATTTT. Protein sequence: CASNTGEEGGRADTQYF.

In its sample, this clonotype was seen many times. The CDR3 loop is CASSFGGDEKLFF. The CDR3 nucleotides are TGTGCCAGCAGTTTCGGGGGGGATGAAAAACTGTTTTTT. The chain has TRBV5-6 and TRBJ1-4; possible D gene TRBD1, 5 bases. Trimming removed 5 bases at V and 6 bases at J, with 11 bases between. The germline V gene encodes CDR1 SGHDT and CDR2 YYEEEE. This CDR3 contains 13 residues. The variable domain in full, with the rest retrieved from reference TRBV5-6 and TRBJ1-4, is DAGVTQSPTHLIKTRGQQVTLRCSPKSGHDTVSWYQQALGQGPQFIFQYYEEEERQRGNFPDRFSGHQFPNYSSELNVNALLLGDSALYLCASSFGGDEKLFFGSGTQLSVL.